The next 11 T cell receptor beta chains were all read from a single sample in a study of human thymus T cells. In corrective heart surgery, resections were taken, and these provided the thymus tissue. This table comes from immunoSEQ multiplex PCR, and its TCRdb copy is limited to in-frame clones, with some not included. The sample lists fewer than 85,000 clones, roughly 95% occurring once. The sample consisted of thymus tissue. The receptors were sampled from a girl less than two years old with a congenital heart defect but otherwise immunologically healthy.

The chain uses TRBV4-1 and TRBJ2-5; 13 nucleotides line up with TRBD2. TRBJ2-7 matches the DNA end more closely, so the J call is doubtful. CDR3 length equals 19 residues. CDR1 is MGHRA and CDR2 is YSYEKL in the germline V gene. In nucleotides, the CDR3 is TGCGCCAGCAGCCAAGAATCCGGACTAGCGGGAGATGGGGCCTACGAGCAGTACTTC. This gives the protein CASSQESGLAGDGAYEQYF.

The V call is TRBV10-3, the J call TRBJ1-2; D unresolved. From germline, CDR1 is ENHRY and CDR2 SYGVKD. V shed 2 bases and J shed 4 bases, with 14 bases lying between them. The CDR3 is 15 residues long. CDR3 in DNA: TGTGCCATCAGTGAGACCCCTTCGACTGGCTATGGCTACACCTTC. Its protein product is CAISETPSTGYGYTF.

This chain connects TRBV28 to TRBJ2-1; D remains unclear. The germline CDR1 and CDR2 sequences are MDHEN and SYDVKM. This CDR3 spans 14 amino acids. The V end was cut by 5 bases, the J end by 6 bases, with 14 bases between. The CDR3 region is CASSPQLIANEQFF. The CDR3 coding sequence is TGTGCCAGCAGTCCCCAATTGATAGCCAATGAGCAGTTCTTC.

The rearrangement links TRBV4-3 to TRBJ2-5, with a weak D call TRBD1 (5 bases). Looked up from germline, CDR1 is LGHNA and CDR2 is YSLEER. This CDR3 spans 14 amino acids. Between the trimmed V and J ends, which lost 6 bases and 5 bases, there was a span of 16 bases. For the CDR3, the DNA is TGCGCCAGCAGACACTCCAGGGATGGGGAGACCCAGTACTTC. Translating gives CASRHSRDGETQYF.

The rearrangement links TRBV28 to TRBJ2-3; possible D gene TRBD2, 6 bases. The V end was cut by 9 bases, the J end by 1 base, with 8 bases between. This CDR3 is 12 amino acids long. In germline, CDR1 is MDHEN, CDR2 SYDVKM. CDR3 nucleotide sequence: TGTGCCAGGGAGCGGGGCACAGATACGCAGTATTTT. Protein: CARERGTDTQYF.

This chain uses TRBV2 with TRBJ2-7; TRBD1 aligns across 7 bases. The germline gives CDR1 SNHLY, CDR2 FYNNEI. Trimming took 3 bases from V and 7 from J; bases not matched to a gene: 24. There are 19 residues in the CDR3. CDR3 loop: CASSDRKGQPPPSLWEQYF. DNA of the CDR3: TGTGCCAGCAGTGATAGAAAGGGACAGCCCCCCCCTTCTCTATGGGAGCAGTACTTC.

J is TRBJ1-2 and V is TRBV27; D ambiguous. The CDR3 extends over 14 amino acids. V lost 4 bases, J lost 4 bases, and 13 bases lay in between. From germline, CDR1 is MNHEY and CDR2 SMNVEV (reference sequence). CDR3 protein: CASSSPTESYGYTF. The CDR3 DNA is TGTGCCAGCAGTTCCCCCACAGAGAGCTATGGCTACACCTTC.

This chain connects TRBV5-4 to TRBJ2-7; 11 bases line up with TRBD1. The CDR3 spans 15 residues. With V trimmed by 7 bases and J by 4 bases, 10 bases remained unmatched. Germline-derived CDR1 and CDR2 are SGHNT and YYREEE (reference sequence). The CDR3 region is CASSGPGQGDYEQYF. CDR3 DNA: TGTGCCAGCTCTGGGCCGGGACAGGGGGATTACGAGCAGTACTTC.

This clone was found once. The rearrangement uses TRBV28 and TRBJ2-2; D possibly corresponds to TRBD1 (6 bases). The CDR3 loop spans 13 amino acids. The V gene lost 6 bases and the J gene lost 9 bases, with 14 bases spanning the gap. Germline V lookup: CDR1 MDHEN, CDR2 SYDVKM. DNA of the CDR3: TGTGCCAGCAGCTTGATCCGGGACAGGGAGCTGTTTTTT. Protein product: CASSLIRDRELFF.

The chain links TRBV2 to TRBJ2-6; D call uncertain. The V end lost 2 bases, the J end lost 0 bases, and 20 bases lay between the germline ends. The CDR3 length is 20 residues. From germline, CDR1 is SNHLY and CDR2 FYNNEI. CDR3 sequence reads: CASSELVRWRFSSGANVLTF. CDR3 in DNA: TGTGCCAGCAGTGAATTGGTCCGGTGGCGGTTTTCCTCTGGGGCCAACGTCCTGACTTTC.

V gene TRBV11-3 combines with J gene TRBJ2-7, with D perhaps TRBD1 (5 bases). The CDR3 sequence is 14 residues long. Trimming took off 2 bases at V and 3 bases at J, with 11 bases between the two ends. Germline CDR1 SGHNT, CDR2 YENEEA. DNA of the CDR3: TGTGCCAGCAGCTTAAGGGGCAGGGACTACGAGCAGTACTTC. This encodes CASSLRGRDYEQYF.